This paragraph covers one T cell receptor beta chain sequence. As yet, its antigen is unknown. The data originate from a study of cytomegalovirus exposure and HLA in healthy donors. Use of 60 Vbeta and 13 Jbeta primers characterized the PCR. Repertoires were generated with immunoSEQ multiplex PCR, while TCRdb's copy carries only in-frame clones and drops some. The profile shows some 190,000 clones, roughly 86% of them singletons. The study, taken as a whole, reports: It was likely that a cluster of highly shared sequence variants was a sequencing artifact.

The V end was cut by 2 bases, the J end by 1 base, with 29 bases between. This CDR3 comprises 21 residues. Per the germline V gene, CDR1 is MGHRA and CDR2 is YSYEKL. The V and J genes are TRBV4-1 and TRBJ2-5; D remains ambiguous. The sequence derives from a man aged 40-49 years in good health and CMV-seropositive. The sequencing input was PBMCs. CDR3 sequence: CASSQPRPSYEPRHSQETQYF. In nucleotides, the CDR3 is TGCGCCAGCAGCCAACCCCGACCTTCCTACGAACCCCGACACTCCCAAGAGACCCAGTACTTC.